These T cell receptor beta chains were read from a single sample in a study of cytotoxic CD8 clonotypes in ibrutinib-treated CLL. TCRdb keeps only in-frame clones here, not all; method: immunoSEQ multiplex PCR. The sample contains approximately 100,000 clones, approximately 56% of which appear only once. Here the sequenced sample was PBMCs, taken after 24 months of ibrutinib treatment. Receptor source: a human donor with chronic lymphocytic leukemia. Both conserved end residues are part of each CDR3. Fields, in order: J gene, clone size, CDR3 length, V gene, D gene, CDR3 protein, CDR3 DNA. The D gene is left open where the match is weak. Size tells how often a clone was seen (once, few, many) or the class of an expanded clone, and some rows leave it out.

J: TRBJ2-7
size: few
length: 12
V: TRBV7-3
D: .
CDR3: CASSSASGEQYF
DNA: TGTGCCAGCAGCTCTGCCTCGGGCGAGCAGTACTTC

J: TRBJ2-7
size: few
length: 14
V: TRBV5-4
D: TRBD1
CDR3: CASSFRGRSYEQYF
DNA: TGTGCCAGCAGCTTCAGGGGGCGCTCCTACGAGCAGTACTTC

J: TRBJ2-2
size: .
length: 16
V: TRBV7-8
D: .
CDR3: CASSWSGTTNTGELFF
DNA: TGTGCCAGCAGCTGGTCCGGGACAACGAACACCGGGGAGCTGTTTTTT

J: TRBJ2-5
size: few
length: 14
V: TRBV30
D: .
CDR3: CAWSVGRAQQTQYF
DNA: TGTGCCTGGAGTGTAGGCAGGGCGCAACAGACCCAGTACTTC

J: TRBJ1-2
size: .
length: 15
V: TRBV7-8
D: .
CDR3: CASSLKDGTSYGYTF
DNA: TGTGCCAGCAGCCTAAAGGACGGTACCAGCTATGGCTACACCTTC

J: TRBJ2-7
size: .
length: 14
V: TRBV7-3
D: .
CDR3: CASSPNTGFSEQYF
DNA: TGTGCCAGCAGCCCAAACACAGGGTTTAGCGAGCAGTACTTC

J: TRBJ2-5
size: .
length: 15
V: TRBV7-9
D: TRBD2
CDR3: CASSFLAGGLETQYF
DNA: TGTGCCAGCAGTTTCTTAGCGGGGGGGCTTGAGACCCAGTACTTC

J: TRBJ1-6
size: .
length: 13
V: TRBV19
D: .
CDR3: CASSIGENSPLHF
DNA: TGTGCCAGTAGTATAGGGGAAAATTCACCCCTCCACTTT

J: TRBJ2-7
size: .
length: 12
V: TRBV5-1
D: .
CDR3: CASSPQGGEQYF
DNA: TGCGCCAGCAGCCCACAGGGTGGAGAGCAGTACTTC

J: TRBJ2-1
size: few
length: 13
V: TRBV10-3
D: TRBD1
CDR3: CAIQPTGDNEQFF
DNA: TGTGCCATCCAACCGACAGGGGACAATGAGCAGTTCTTC

J: TRBJ2-7
size: .
length: 14
V: TRBV30
D: TRBD1
CDR3: CAWSRTGFLYEQYF
DNA: TGTGCCTGGAGTAGGACAGGCTTTCTCTACGAGCAGTACTTC

J: TRBJ2-7
size: .
length: 11
V: TRBV20-1
D: TRBD2
CDR3: CSARKGGEQYF
DNA: TGCAGTGCTCGAAAGGGAGGGGAGCAGTACTTC

J: TRBJ1-3
size: .
length: 15
V: TRBV6-5
D: .
CDR3: CASIIKPESGNTIYF
DNA: TGTGCCAGCATCATCAAACCCGAATCTGGAAACACCATATATTTT

J: TRBJ1-1
size: few
length: 14
V: TRBV7-3
D: .
CDR3: CASSLTDSTLEAFF
DNA: TGTGCCAGCAGCTTAACGGACTCGACATTAGAAGCTTTCTTT

J: TRBJ2-7
size: .
length: 13
V: TRBV29-1
D: TRBD1
CDR3: CSARQGGPYEQYF
DNA: TGCAGCGCACGACAGGGGGGGCCCTACGAGCAGTACTTC

J: TRBJ1-1
size: .
length: 14
V: TRBV6-5
D: .
CDR3: CASSYRVAGTEAFF
DNA: TGTGCCAGCAGTTACAGGGTGGCGGGCACTGAAGCTTTCTTT

J: TRBJ1-1
size: .
length: 13
V: TRBV18
D: TRBD1
CDR3: CASSPTGGTEAFF
DNA: TGTGCCAGCTCACCTACAGGGGGCACTGAAGCTTTCTTT

J: TRBJ2-4
size: few
length: 15
V: TRBV11-2
D: .
CDR3: CASSLEPRFENIQYF
DNA: TGTGCCAGCAGCTTAGAGCCCCGCTTTGAGAACATTCAGTACTTC

J: TRBJ1-6
size: .
length: 15
V: TRBV28
D: TRBD1
CDR3: CASSSGQAYNSPLHF
DNA: TGTGCCAGCAGCTCGGGACAGGCGTATAATTCACCCCTCCACTTT

J: TRBJ2-5
size: few
length: 15
V: TRBV9
D: .
CDR3: CASSTPSIVGETQYF
DNA: TGTGCCAGCAGCACCCCAAGTATCGTCGGAGAGACCCAGTACTTC

J: TRBJ2-5
size: .
length: 15
V: TRBV7-9
D: .
CDR3: CASSLSGGIQETQYF
DNA: TGTGCCAGCAGCTTGTCAGGAGGTATTCAAGAGACCCAGTACTTC

J: TRBJ1-4
size: .
length: 14
V: TRBV5-1
D: .
CDR3: CASSLVGHVEKLFF
DNA: TGCGCCAGCAGCTTGGTTGGACACGTTGAAAAACTGTTTTTT

J: TRBJ2-3
size: .
length: 15
V: TRBV10-1
D: .
CDR3: CASSESAGPADTQYF
DNA: TGCGCCAGCAGTGAGTCTGCGGGGCCGGCGGATACGCAGTATTTT

J: TRBJ1-6
size: .
length: 15
V: TRBV15
D: .
CDR3: CATSPEKGRSSPLHF
DNA: TGTGCCACCAGCCCGGAGAAGGGGAGGAGTTCACCCCTCCACTTT

J: TRBJ2-1
size: few
length: 12
V: TRBV27
D: .
CDR3: CASGGKYNEQFF
DNA: TGTGCCAGCGGGGGGAAATACAATGAGCAGTTCTTC

J: TRBJ2-7
size: .
length: 11
V: TRBV6-6
D: TRBD1
CDR3: CASATGYEQYF
DNA: TGTGCCAGCGCGACAGGGTACGAGCAGTACTTC

J: TRBJ2-1
size: .
length: 12
V: TRBV11-1
D: .
CDR3: CASSLGVNEQFF
DNA: TGTGCCAGCAGCTTAGGGGTCAATGAGCAGTTCTTC

J: TRBJ1-2
size: .
length: 16
V: TRBV7-2
D: .
CDR3: CASSPTPIQGHGGYTF
DNA: TGTGCCAGCAGCCCGACCCCAATCCAAGGGCATGGTGGCTACACCTTC

J: TRBJ1-5
size: few
length: 14
V: TRBV19
D: TRBD1
CDR3: CASSSGTEYQPQHF
DNA: TGTGCCAGTAGTTCCGGGACAGAGTATCAGCCCCAGCATTTT

J: TRBJ2-1
size: .
length: 12
V: TRBV29-1
D: .
CDR3: CSVDIRVDEQFF
DNA: TGCAGCGTGGATATCAGGGTCGATGAGCAGTTCTTC

J: TRBJ1-2
size: .
length: 13
V: TRBV5-1
D: .
CDR3: CASSLGRGGGYTF
DNA: TGCGCCAGCAGCCTGGGCAGGGGAGGTGGCTACACCTTC

J: TRBJ2-7
size: few
length: 14
V: TRBV2
D: .
CDR3: CASTLEWAGSEQYF
DNA: TGTGCCAGCACCCTCGAGTGGGCAGGGAGCGAGCAGTACTTC

J: TRBJ2-7
size: .
length: 17
V: TRBV10-3
D: TRBD1
CDR3: CAISEVSLRTGGNEQYF
DNA: TGTGCCATCAGTGAGGTTTCCTTAAGGACAGGGGGCAACGAGCAGTACTTC

J: TRBJ2-3
size: .
length: 16
V: TRBV7-2
D: TRBD2
CDR3: CASSVLAGGTTDTQYF
DNA: TGTGCCAGCAGCGTCCTAGCGGGGGGGACCACAGATACGCAGTATTTT

J: TRBJ1-1
size: .
length: 9
V: TRBV19
D: .
CDR3: CASGTWAFF
DNA: TGTGCCAGCGGGACATGGGCTTTCTTT

J: TRBJ2-3
size: .
length: 15
V: TRBV10-1
D: TRBD2
CDR3: CASSRTSGHPDTQYF
DNA: TGCGCCAGCAGTCGGACTAGCGGTCATCCGGATACGCAGTATTTT

J: TRBJ1-6
size: .
length: 17
V: TRBV7-2
D: .
CDR3: CASSFGNNVAYNSPLHF
DNA: TGTGCCAGCAGCTTTGGAAACAACGTGGCCTATAATTCACCCCTCCACTTT

J: TRBJ1-4
size: .
length: 15
V: TRBV19
D: TRBD1
CDR3: CASSIEDRTNEKLFF
DNA: TGTGCCAGTAGTATAGAGGACAGGACTAATGAAAAACTGTTTTTT

J: TRBJ1-6
size: .
length: 15
V: TRBV18
D: TRBD1
CDR3: CASSPMTGKSSPLHF
DNA: TGTGCCAGCTCACCAATGACAGGGAAGTCTTCACCCCTCCACTTC

J: TRBJ2-1
size: .
length: 18
V: TRBV7-6
D: TRBD2
CDR3: CASSSLPPAGGNYNEQFF
DNA: TGTGCCAGCAGCTCCCTCCCCCCAGCGGGGGGCAACTACAATGAGCAGTTCTTC

J: TRBJ2-1
size: few
length: 13
V: TRBV10-3
D: .
CDR3: CATSGSSYNEQFF
DNA: TGTGCCACCTCAGGGAGCTCCTACAATGAGCAGTTCTTC